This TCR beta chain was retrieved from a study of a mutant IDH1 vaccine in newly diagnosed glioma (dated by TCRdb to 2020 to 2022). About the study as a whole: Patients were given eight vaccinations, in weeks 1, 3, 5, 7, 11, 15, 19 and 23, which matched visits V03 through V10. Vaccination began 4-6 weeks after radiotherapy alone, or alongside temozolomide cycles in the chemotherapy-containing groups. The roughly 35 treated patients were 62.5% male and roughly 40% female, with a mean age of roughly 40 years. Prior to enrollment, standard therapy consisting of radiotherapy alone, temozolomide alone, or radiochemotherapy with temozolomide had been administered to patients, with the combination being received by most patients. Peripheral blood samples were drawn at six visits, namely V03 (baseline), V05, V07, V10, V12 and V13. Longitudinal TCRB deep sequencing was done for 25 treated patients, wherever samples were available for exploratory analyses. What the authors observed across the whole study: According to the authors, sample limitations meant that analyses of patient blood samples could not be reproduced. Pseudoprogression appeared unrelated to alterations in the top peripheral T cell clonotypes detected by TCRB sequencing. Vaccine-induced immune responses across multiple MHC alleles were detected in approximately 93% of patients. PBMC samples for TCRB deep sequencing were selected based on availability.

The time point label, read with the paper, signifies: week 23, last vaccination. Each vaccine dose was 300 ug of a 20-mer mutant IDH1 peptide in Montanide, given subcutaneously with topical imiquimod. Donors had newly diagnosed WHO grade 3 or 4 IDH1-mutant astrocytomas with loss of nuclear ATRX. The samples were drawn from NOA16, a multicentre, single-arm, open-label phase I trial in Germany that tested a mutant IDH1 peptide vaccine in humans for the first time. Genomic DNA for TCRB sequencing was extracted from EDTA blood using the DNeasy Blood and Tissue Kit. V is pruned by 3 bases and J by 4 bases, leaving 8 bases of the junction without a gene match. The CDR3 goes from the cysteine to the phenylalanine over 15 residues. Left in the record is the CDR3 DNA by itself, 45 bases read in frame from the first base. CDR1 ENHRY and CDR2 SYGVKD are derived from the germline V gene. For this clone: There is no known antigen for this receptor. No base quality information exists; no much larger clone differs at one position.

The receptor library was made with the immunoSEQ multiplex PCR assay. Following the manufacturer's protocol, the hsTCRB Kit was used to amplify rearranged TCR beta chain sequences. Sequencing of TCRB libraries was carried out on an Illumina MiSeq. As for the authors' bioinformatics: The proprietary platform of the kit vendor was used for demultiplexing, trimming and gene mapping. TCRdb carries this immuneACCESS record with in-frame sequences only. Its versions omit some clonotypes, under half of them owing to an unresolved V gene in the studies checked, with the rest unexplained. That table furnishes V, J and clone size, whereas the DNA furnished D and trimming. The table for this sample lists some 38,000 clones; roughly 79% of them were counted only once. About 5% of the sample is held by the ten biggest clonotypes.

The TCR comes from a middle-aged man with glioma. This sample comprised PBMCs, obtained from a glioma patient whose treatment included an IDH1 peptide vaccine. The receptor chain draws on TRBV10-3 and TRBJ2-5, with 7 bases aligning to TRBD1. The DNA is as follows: TGTGCCATCAGTGAAAGAAGGGGGCCGGGAGAGACCCAGTACTTC. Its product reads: CAISERRGPGETQYF.